The rows below give T cell receptor beta chains drawn from one sample of a study of T cells in Graves' hyperthyroidism and ophthalmopathy. TCRdb reprocessed the multiplex PCR reads with MiXCR, giving one entry per CDR3 protein. Counted here are 600,000 to 800,000 distinct CDR3 sequences, around 40% occurring once; the ten biggest clones make up around 31%. The specimen was blood. The receptors come from a woman aged 40 to 50 with Graves' hyperthyroidism. CDR3s include the opening cysteine and the closing phenylalanine or tryptophan. A D gene is named only where the DNA matches it firmly. Expanded clones get a size class; other rows say once, few or many, or leave the size out.

V: TRBV28; D: -; size: few; J: TRBJ2-5; CDR3: CASSPHGTAQETQYF; DNA: TGTGCCAGCAGCCCCCACGGAACAGCCCAAGAGACCCAGTACTTC
V: TRBV19; D: -; size: -; J: TRBJ2-7; CDR3: CASSISSWGSYEQYF; DNA: TGTGCCAGTAGTATTTCCTCCTGGGGCTCCTACGAGCAGTACTTC
V: TRBV29-1; D: -; size: -; J: TRBJ1-1; CDR3: CSVKSGHTEAFF; DNA: TGCAGCGTGAAGTCCGGGCACACTGAAGCTTTCTTT
V: TRBV6-1; D: TRBD1; size: -; J: TRBJ2-6; CDR3: CASSPLDRGSGANVLTF; DNA: TGTGCCAGCAGTCCCCTGGACAGGGGCTCTGGGGCCAACGTCCTGACTTTC
V: TRBV10-2; D: -; size: few; J: TRBJ2-3; CDR3: CASSEGGSSSTDTQYF; DNA: TGCGCCAGCAGTGAGGGGGGGTCGTCTAGCACAGATACGCAGTATTTT
V: TRBV20-1; D: TRBD1; size: many; J: TRBJ1-1; CDR3: CSATRQGVEAFF; DNA: TGCAGTGCGACCCGACAGGGAGTAGAAGCTTTCTTT
V: TRBV20-1; D: TRBD2; size: few; J: TRBJ2-7; CDR3: CSASIAGSLTYEQYF; DNA: TGCAGTGCCAGTATAGCGGGATCCCTAACCTACGAGCAGTACTTC
V: TRBV20-1; D: -; size: -; J: TRBJ1-5; CDR3: CSASVGQPQHF; DNA: TGCAGTGCTAGTGTTGGTCAGCCCCAGCATTTT
V: TRBV7-9; D: -; size: many; J: TRBJ2-2; CDR3: CASSSPGSPELFF; DNA: TGTGCCAGCAGCTCCCCAGGGAGCCCAGAGCTGTTTTTT
V: TRBV29-1; D: -; size: -; J: TRBJ2-3; CDR3: CSVPDRLRSTDTQYF; DNA: TGCAGCGTACCCGACAGGTTGCGTAGCACAGATACGCAGTATTTT
V: TRBV9; D: TRBD2; size: -; J: TRBJ2-7; CDR3: CASSVWWEGSEQYF; DNA: TGTGCCAGCAGCGTATGGTGGGAGGGCTCCGAGCAGTACTTC
V: TRBV2; D: -; size: many; J: TRBJ1-1; CDR3: CASSYSRPMNTEAFF; DNA: TGTGCCAGCAGTTACTCGAGACCGATGAACACTGAAGCTTTCTTT
V: TRBV7-2; D: TRBD1; size: many; J: TRBJ1-5; CDR3: CASSPRTGWQPQHF; DNA: TGTGCCAGCAGCCCGAGGACAGGTTGGCAGCCCCAGCATTTT
V: TRBV5-1; D: TRBD2; size: -; J: TRBJ2-7; CDR3: CASSHREGTYEQYF; DNA: TGCGCCAGCAGCCACCGGGAGGGCACCTACGAGCAGTACTTC
V: TRBV4-1; D: -; size: few; J: TRBJ2-5; CDR3: CASSPVGGSETQYF; DNA: TGCGCCAGCAGCCCAGTCGGGGGTTCAGAGACCCAGTACTTC
V: TRBV6-5; D: -; size: -; J: TRBJ2-7; CDR3: CASKRSEITYEQYF; DNA: TGTGCCAGCAAGCGATCGGAGATTACCTACGAGCAGTACTTC
V: TRBV7-8; D: TRBD2; size: -; J: TRBJ2-7; CDR3: CASSLDGTSGGPNPYEQYF; DNA: TGTGCCAGCAGCTTAGATGGGACTAGCGGGGGGCCAAATCCCTACGAGCAGTACTTC
V: TRBV29-1; D: -; size: -; J: TRBJ1-1; CDR3: CSVPDPDTEAFF; DNA: TGCAGCGTGCCGGACCCGGACACTGAAGCTTTCTTT
V: TRBV20-1; D: TRBD1; size: many; J: TRBJ1-5; CDR3: CSARKQGQGVVGQPQHF; DNA: TGCAGTGCTAGAAAACAGGGACAGGGGGTGGTGGGTCAGCCCCAGCATTTT
V: TRBV10-1; D: -; size: few; J: TRBJ2-3; CDR3: CASTAGTWPDTQYF; DNA: TGCGCCAGCACCGCAGGGACTTGGCCAGATACGCAGTATTTT
V: TRBV7-9; D: -; size: many; J: TRBJ1-3; CDR3: CASSQPGSGNTIYF; DNA: TGTGCCAGCAGTCAGCCGGGCTCTGGAAACACCATATATTTT
V: TRBV7-2; D: -; size: many; J: TRBJ1-1; CDR3: CASSGSWNTEAFF; DNA: TGTGCCAGCAGCGGAAGCTGGAACACTGAAGCTTTCTTT
V: TRBV5-6; D: -; size: -; J: TRBJ2-7; CDR3: CASSLEGIYEQYF; DNA: TGTGCCAGCAGCTTGGAAGGCATCTACGAGCAGTACTTC
V: TRBV11-1; D: TRBD1; size: once; J: TRBJ2-7; CDR3: CASSMTGPYLNEQYF; DNA: TGTGCCAGCAGTATGACAGGGCCCTACCTGAACGAGCAGTACTTC
V: TRBV15; D: TRBD1; size: -; J: TRBJ2-3; CDR3: CATSRKNGTGATDTQYF; DNA: TGTGCCACCAGCAGGAAGAATGGGACAGGGGCAACAGATACGCAGTATTTT
V: TRBV6-5; D: TRBD2; size: few; J: TRBJ2-5; CDR3: CASGLLAGSQETQYF; DNA: TGTGCCAGCGGGTTACTAGCGGGGAGCCAAGAGACCCAGTACTTC
V: TRBV5-1; D: -; size: -; J: TRBJ1-2; CDR3: CASSTPEQGRGYTF; DNA: TGCGCCAGCAGCACCCCTGAACAGGGACGTGGCTACACCTTC
V: TRBV5-6; D: -; size: many; J: TRBJ1-5; CDR3: CASSLAAGNQPQHF; DNA: TGTGCCAGCAGCTTGGCGGCCGGGAATCAGCCCCAGCATTTT
V: TRBV20-1; D: TRBD2; size: -; J: TRBJ2-5; CDR3: CSAPGAGKETQYF; DNA: TGCAGTGCTCCAGGAGCGGGGAAAGAGACCCAGTACTTC
V: TRBV7-7; D: -; size: -; J: TRBJ2-5; CDR3: CARDWPTPETQYF; DNA: TGTGCTAGAGATTGGCCCACCCCAGAGACCCAGTACTTC
V: TRBV28; D: TRBD1; size: -; J: TRBJ2-7; CDR3: CASSLLTGIGEQYF; DNA: TGTGCCAGCAGTTTATTGACAGGGATTGGCGAGCAGTACTTC
V: TRBV20-1; D: -; size: -; J: TRBJ1-5; CDR3: CSARDGTGIHNQPQHF; DNA: TGCAGTGCTAGAGACGGGACTGGCATTCACAATCAGCCCCAGCATTTT
V: TRBV4-1; D: -; size: -; J: TRBJ1-6; CDR3: CASSPSVNYNSPLHF; DNA: TGCGCCAGCAGCCCGTCGGTGAACTATAATTCACCCCTCCACTTT
V: TRBV27; D: -; size: -; J: TRBJ1-3; CDR3: CASSATLSGNTIYF; DNA: TGTGCCAGCAGTGCCACACTCTCTGGAAACACCATATATTTT
V: TRBV13; D: -; size: -; J: TRBJ2-5; CDR3: CASSGPLSARETQYF; DNA: TGTGCCAGCAGTGGGCCTTTATCGGCGCGAGAGACCCAGTACTTC
V: TRBV2; D: -; size: few; J: TRBJ1-4; CDR3: CASSGGTSVKLFF; DNA: TGTGCCAGCAGTGGGGGGACGTCAGTAAAACTGTTTTTT
V: TRBV5-1; D: TRBD2; size: -; J: TRBJ2-7; CDR3: CASRTTSGFYEQYF; DNA: TGCGCCAGCAGAACGACTAGCGGTTTCTACGAGCAGTACTTC